This entry lists 18 T cell receptor beta chains sequenced from one sample in a study of T cells in Graves' hyperthyroidism and ophthalmopathy. The source material, RNA transcripts, was used to amplify TCR beta CDR3 regions. When the TCR CDR3 underwent first-round RT-PCR, the HTBI primer set was used. From the multiplex PCR reads, TCRdb called clonotypes with MiXCR, one entry per CDR3 protein. The sample has some 740,000 distinct CDR3 sequences; around 15% are singletons. The sequencing input was blood. Receptor source: a woman aged 18 to 35 with Graves' hyperthyroidism.

J is TRBJ2-7 and V is TRBV19; 8 bases are shared with TRBD1. Trimming removed 4 bases from V and 5 bases from J; junction bases left unmatched: 7. Per germline, CDR1 LNHDA and CDR2 SQIVND (reference sequence). The CDR3 loop spans 14 amino acids. The CDR3 is CASSSRQGRDEQYF. The CDR3 nucleotides are TGTGCCAGTAGTAGCAGACAGGGGAGAGACGAGCAGTACTTC.

This clonotype was counted at least ten times. The rearrangement uses TRBV6-2 or TRBV6-3 and TRBJ2-5, with 9 bases lining up with TRBD1. CDR1 and CDR2 (germline): MNHEY, SVGEGT. The V gene end was trimmed by 5 bases and the J gene end by 5 bases; junction bases not matched to a gene: 6. This CDR3 is built from 14 residues. CDR3 in DNA: TGTGCCAGCAGTCTACAGGGGGCTGTGGAGACCCAGTACTTC. Its protein is CASSLQGAVETQYF.

This clonotype was seen a few times. The rearrangement links TRBV20-1 to TRBJ1-2; 8 bases align to TRBD1. This CDR3 has 16 amino acids. Losses at the gene ends were 2 bases for V and 8 bases for J; bases not matched to a gene: 16. CDR1 and CDR2 (germline): DFQATT, SNEGSKA (reference sequence). DNA for the CDR3: TGCAGTGCTAGAACGGCCAGGGGGCGCGGACTCGGAGGCTACACCTTC. This codes for CSARTARGRGLGGYTF.

This chain links TRBV18 with TRBJ1-1; no clear D gene. The V gene's germline CDR1 is KGHSH and CDR2 LQKENI. V gave up 3 bases and J gave up 3 bases, with 8 bases separating them. The CDR3 sequence is 13 residues long. CDR3 protein: CASSPRSDTEAFF. DNA of the CDR3: TGTGCCAGCTCACCTCGCTCGGACACTGAAGCTTTCTTT.

As to this clonotype: A much larger clone differs from this one at a single base, so this may be a read error. This sequence joins TRBV20-1 and TRBJ2-7; D is unclear. The CDR3 sequence is 13 residues long. Between the trimmed V and J ends, which lost 6 bases and 7 bases, there was a span of 19 bases. The germline V gene has CDR1 DFQATT and CDR2 SNEGSKA (reference sequence). In DNA form, the CDR3 reads TGCAGTGCCCCGGCATTTGAGTGGGGTGAGCAGTACTTC. As protein: CSAPAFEWGEQYF.

This clonotype was seen repeatedly, ten times or more. This chain joins TRBV20-1 and TRBJ1-5; D possibly corresponds to TRBD1 (5 bases). Germline V gene sequence: CDR1 DFQATT, CDR2 SNEGSKA (reference sequence). V dropped 2 bases and J dropped 5 bases, with 19 bases sitting between them. This CDR3 is built from 16 residues. CDR3 sequence reads: CSARSQGDVWDQPQHF. CDR3 DNA: TGCAGTGCTAGAAGCCAGGGAGATGTATGGGATCAGCCCCAGCATTTT.

This clonotype was detected only a few times. The chain has TRBV14 and TRBJ2-1, with 9 nucleotides matching TRBD2. The trim removed 4 bases at V and 1 base at J, leaving 8 bases unmatched. Looked up from germline, CDR1 is SGHDN and CDR2 is FVKESK. The CDR3 has 17 residues. CDR3 sequence reads: CASSLTSGWRSYNEQFF. The CDR3 nucleotides read TGTGCCAGCAGCCTAACTAGCGGGTGGCGGTCCTACAATGAGCAGTTCTTC.

This clonotype was found many times. The CDR3 DNA follows: TGTGCCAGCTCACCGGGGCGCGGAGCTTTCTTT. This gives the protein CASSPGRGAFF. The chain combines TRBV18 with TRBJ1-1, with D possibly TRBD1 on 5 matching bases. The V end was cut by 3 bases, the J end by 10 bases, with 9 bases between. Looked up from germline, CDR1 is KGHSH and CDR2 is LQKENI. The CDR3 runs to 11 residues.

This clonotype was detected a few times. J is TRBJ2-2 and V is TRBV29-1; D remains ambiguous. The V gene lost 7 bases and the J gene lost 0 bases, with 9 bases spanning the gap. CDR1 is SQVTM and CDR2 is ANQGSEA in the germline V gene. This CDR3 has 13 amino acids. CDR3 loop: CSGRVANTGELFF. CDR3 DNA: TGCAGCGGCCGGGTTGCGAACACCGGGGAGCTGTTTTTT.

This clonotype was seen repeatedly, ten times or more. CDR3 bases: TGTGCCAGCAGTTTAGACAGGGAGGTCACTGAAGCTTTCTTT. It translates to CASSLDREVTEAFF. The chain employs TRBV28 and TRBJ1-1; 7 bases map to TRBD1. The CDR3 sequence is 14 residues long. V lost 2 bases to trimming and J lost 4 bases; unmatched junction nucleotides: 4. Germline V gene data show CDR1 as MDHEN and CDR2 as SYDVKM.

This clonotype showed up many times. The chain carries TRBV28 and TRBJ1-4; D is perhaps TRBD1 (5 bases). Trimming left V 6 bases short and J 0 bases short, with 8 bases between. The CDR3 loop spans 14 amino acids. Germline V CDR1 and CDR2: MDHEN, SYDVKM. The CDR3 region has the DNA TGTGCCAGCAGATCAGGGTCAACTAATGAAAAACTGTTTTTT. This translates into CASRSGSTNEKLFF.

Of note for this clonotype: The junction shows a germline mismatch at one end, possibly a read error. V and J are TRBV9 and TRBJ2-7, with D possibly being TRBD2 (6 bases). The CDR3 extends over 15 amino acids. The germline V gene encodes CDR1 SGDLS and CDR2 YYNGEE. The DNA for the CDR3 is TGTGCCAACAGCGTAGCGGCGGGCTCGACCTACGAGCAGTACTTC. Its translation: CANSVAAGSTYEQYF.

This clonotype was seen ten or more times. The chain carries TRBV11-2 and TRBJ2-3; 10 nucleotides align to TRBD2. Germline lookup yields CDR1 SGHAT and CDR2 FQNNGV. CDR3 length equals 14 residues. Trimming took 8 bases from V and 3 from J; bases not matched to a gene: 5. The DNA for the CDR3 is TGTGCCAGCGGAATAGCGGGAGGAACAGATACGCAGTATTTT. The encoded protein is CASGIAGGTDTQYF.

This clonotype was recorded a few times. This chain joins TRBV6-1 and TRBJ2-7; TRBD2 aligns across 9 bases. The CDR3 is 13 residues long. Trimming cost V 11 bases and J 3 bases; bases outside gene matches: 8. The germline V gene encodes CDR1 MNHNS and CDR2 SASEGT. This CDR3 reads CAGGGLAVYEQYF. The CDR3 bases are TGTGCCGGGGGGGGACTAGCAGTCTACGAGCAGTACTTC.

The chain couples TRBV18 to TRBJ2-2; 9 positions agree with TRBD2. V gave up 3 bases and J gave up 2 bases; unmatched junction bases: 7. The CDR3 has 17 amino acids. The germline V gene has CDR1 KGHSH and CDR2 LQKENI. The CDR3 region has the DNA TGTGCCAGCTCACCCCTCCCTAGCGGGATCAACACCGGGGAGCTGTTTTTT. It is translated as CASSPLPSGINTGELFF.

The CDR3 sequence: CASSQDNAALAPSYEQYF. For the CDR3, the DNA is TGCGCCAGCAGCCAAGATAACGCCGCACTAGCGCCGTCCTACGAGCAGTACTTC. The chain carries TRBV4-1 and TRBJ2-7, with 7 bases matching TRBD2. Germline V lookup: CDR1 MGHRA, CDR2 YSYEKL. The CDR3 length is 18 residues. Trimming took 0 bases from V and 1 from J; bases not matched to a gene: 12.

This clonotype occurred many times. The gene calls are TRBV18 and TRBJ2-2; D not resolved. There are 13 residues in the CDR3. Per the germline V gene, CDR1 is KGHSH and CDR2 is LQKENI. Trimming pared 3 bases from V and 5 bases from J, leaving 7 bases between. CDR3 coding DNA: TGTGCCAGCTCACCTACAGAAACCGGGGAGCTGTTTTTT. This encodes CASSPTETGELFF.

This clonotype was counted only a few times. The chain joins TRBV3-1 to TRBJ2-6, with a possible D match to TRBD1 (6 bases). There are 18 residues in the CDR3. Germline V lookup: CDR1 LGHDT, CDR2 YNNKEL (reference sequence). Trimming shortened V by 2 bases and J by 0 bases, and 14 bases separated the two germline ends. The CDR3 sequence is CASSQHGTPDSGANVLTF. The CDR3 DNA sequence: TGTGCCAGCAGCCAACACGGGACACCCGACTCTGGGGCCAACGTCCTGACTTTC.